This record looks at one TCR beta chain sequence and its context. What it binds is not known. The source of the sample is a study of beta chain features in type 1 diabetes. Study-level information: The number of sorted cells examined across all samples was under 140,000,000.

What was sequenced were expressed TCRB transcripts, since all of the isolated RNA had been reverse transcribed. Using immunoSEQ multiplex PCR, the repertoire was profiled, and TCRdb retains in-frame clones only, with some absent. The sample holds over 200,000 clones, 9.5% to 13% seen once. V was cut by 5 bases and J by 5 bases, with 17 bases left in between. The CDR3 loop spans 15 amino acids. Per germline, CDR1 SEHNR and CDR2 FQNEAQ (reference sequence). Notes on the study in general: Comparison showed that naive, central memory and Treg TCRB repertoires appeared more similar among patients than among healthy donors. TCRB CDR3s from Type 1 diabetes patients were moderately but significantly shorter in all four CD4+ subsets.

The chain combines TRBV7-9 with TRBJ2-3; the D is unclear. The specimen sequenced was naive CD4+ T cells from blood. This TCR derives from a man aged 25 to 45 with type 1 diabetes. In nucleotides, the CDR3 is TGTGCCAGCAGCCTACCGCGCATCGGTATAGATACGCAGTATTTT. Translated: CASSLPRIGIDTQYF.